The T cell receptor beta chain under discussion was sequenced for a study of blood T cell repertoires in COVID-19. About the research overall: There were acute and convalescent COVID-19 samples, and they came from the United States, Italy and Spain. The cDNA or gDNA used as material had been derived from T cells, B-cell-depleted T cells, or PBMCs.

The authors' processing: Counts of nucleated cells, estimated from reference gene primer amplification, were obtained. Assay used: immunoSEQ multiplex PCR; TCRdb lists only in-frame clones, some missing. The DNA was the basis for D and trimming; V, J and clone size are from that table. This sample carries about 190,000 clones, about 81% of them seen once, and the ten largest clones take about an eighth. Germline CDR1 is LNHDA and CDR2 is SQIVND (reference sequence). The CDR3 loop spans 16 amino acids. V shed 1 base and J 4 bases; nucleotides not matched to a gene: 9. This clone appeared a few times. The sequencing input was peripheral blood. The TCR comes from an elderly woman with COVID-19, enrolled during active disease. The V and J genes are TRBV19 and TRBJ2-7, with 8 bases aligning to TRBD1. For the CDR3, the DNA is TGTGCCAGTAGTATAGTTGGCACAGGGGGTAAGTACGAGCAGTACTTC. Translated: CASSIVGTGGKYEQYF. Supplemented by reference TRBV19 and TRBJ2-7, the full variable domain reads DGGITQSPKYLFRKEGQNVTLSCEQNLNHDAMYWYRQDPGQGLRLIYYSQIVNDFQKGDIAEGYSVSREKKESFPLTVTSAQKNPTAFYLCASSIVGTGGKYEQYFGPGTRLTVT.